A single TCR beta chain is shown here with its context. The data are from a study of T cell responses to AZD1222 COVID-19 vaccine. Data came from immunoSEQ multiplex PCR; TCRdb stores just in-frame clones and leaves some out. The table records tens of thousands of clones, about 83% of them present only once. This CDR3 is 14 amino acids long. After removal of 1 base from V and 1 base from J, the junction contained 0 bases not matched to a gene. Germline V gives CDR1 SQVTM, CDR2 ANQGSEA. The TCR sequence derives from an adult in good health. V and J are TRBV29-1 and TRBJ2-1; 8 nucleotides agree with TRBD2. The starting material was peripheral blood, obtained on day 0 of AZD1222 vaccination. CDR3 sequence: CSVEGGGSYNEQFF. The CDR3 DNA is TGCAGCGTTGAAGGCGGGGGGTCCTACAATGAGCAGTTCTTC.